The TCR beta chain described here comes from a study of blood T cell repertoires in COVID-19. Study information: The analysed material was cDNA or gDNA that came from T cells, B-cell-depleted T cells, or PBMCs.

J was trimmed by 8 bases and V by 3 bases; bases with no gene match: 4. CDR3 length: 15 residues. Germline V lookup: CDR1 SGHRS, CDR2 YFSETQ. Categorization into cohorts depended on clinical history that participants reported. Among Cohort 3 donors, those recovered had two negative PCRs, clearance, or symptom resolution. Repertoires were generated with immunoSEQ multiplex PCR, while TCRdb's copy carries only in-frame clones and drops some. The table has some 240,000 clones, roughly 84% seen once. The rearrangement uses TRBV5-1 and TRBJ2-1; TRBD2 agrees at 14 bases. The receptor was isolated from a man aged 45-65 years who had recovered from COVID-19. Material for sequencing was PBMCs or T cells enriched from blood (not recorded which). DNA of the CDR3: TGCGCCAGCAGCTCTGGGACTAGCGGGGGACATGAGCAGTTCTTC. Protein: CASSSGTSGGHEQFF.